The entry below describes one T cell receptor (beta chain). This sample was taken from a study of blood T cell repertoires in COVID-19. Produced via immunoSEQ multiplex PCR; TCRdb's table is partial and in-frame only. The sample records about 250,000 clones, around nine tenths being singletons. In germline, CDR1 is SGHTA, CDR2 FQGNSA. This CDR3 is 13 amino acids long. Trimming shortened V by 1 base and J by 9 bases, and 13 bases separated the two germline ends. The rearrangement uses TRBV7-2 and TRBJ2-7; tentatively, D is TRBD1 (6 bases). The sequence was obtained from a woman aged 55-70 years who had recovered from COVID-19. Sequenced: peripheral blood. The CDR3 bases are TGTGCCAGCAGCTTAGGCAGGGACATTGGGCAGTACTTC. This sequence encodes CASSLGRDIGQYF.